The 19 T cell receptor beta chains below all came from one sample that was sequenced in a study of shared T cell receptors in the human thymus. The method was immunoSEQ multiplex PCR; TCRdb's version includes in-frame clones alone and lacks a portion of them. Of under 850,000 clones listed, 70% to 90% are singletons. The same data also went into a second study, on human thymus T cells.

Sequencing was performed on thymocytes. The receptors originated from a boy younger than two with a congenital heart defect.

V gene TRBV11-2 combines with J gene TRBJ2-7; TRBD2 aligns across 10 bases. The germline CDR1 and CDR2 sequences are SGHAT and FQNNGV. V trimming: 1 base; J trimming: 1 base; junction bases outside the gene matches: 10. This CDR3 comprises 18 residues. The CDR3 coding sequence is TGTGCCAGCAGCTTAGTTGGGCTAGCGGGAGCCCCGTCCTACGAGCAGTACTTC. This codes for CASSLVGLAGAPSYEQYF.

The chain combines TRBV11-3 with TRBJ2-5; 9 bases align to TRBD1. CDR3 length equals 16 residues. V dropped 4 bases and J dropped 1; count of bases not matched to a gene: 7. CDR1 is SGHNT and CDR2 is YENEEA in the germline V gene. CDR3 amino acids: CASSSLGGQGQETQYF. CDR3 sequence (DNA): TGTGCCAGCAGCTCCCTAGGGGGACAGGGCCAAGAGACCCAGTACTTC. Based on the CDR3 plus reference TRBV11-3 and TRBJ2-5, the full variable domain is EAGVVQSPRYKIIEKKQPVAFWCNPISGHNTLYWYLQNLGQGPELLIRYENEEAVDDSQLPKDRFSAERLKGVDSTLKIQPAELGDSAVYLCASSSLGGQGQETQYFGPGTRLLVL.

This rearrangement joins TRBV2 to TRBJ2-5; weak D call: TRBD2 (6 bases). CDR1 and CDR2 from the germline V gene are SNHLY and FYNNEI. This CDR3 contains 14 residues. The V and J ends lost 8 bases and 1 base respectively, with 14 bases between them. The CDR3 DNA reads as TGTGCCAGCCCTGGGGGGAGGACCCAAGAGACCCAGTACTTC. Its translation: CASPGGRTQETQYF.

This clone was counted only a few times. The chain employs TRBV4-1 and TRBJ2-7; 8 positions agree with TRBD1. The J segment lost 3 bases and the V segment lost 4 bases, leaving 5 bases of the junction unmatched. The CDR3 covers 14 residues. In germline, CDR1 is MGHRA, CDR2 YSYEKL. The CDR3 coding sequence is TGCGCCAGCAGCCTCCTGGGACAGGACTACGAGCAGTACTTC. It encodes CASSLLGQDYEQYF.

The chain joins TRBV27 to TRBJ2-5; 9 nucleotides line up with TRBD1. The V and J ends lost 2 bases and 6 bases, in that order; junction bases with no gene match: 13. Germline CDR1 MNHEY, CDR2 SMNVEV (reference sequence). The CDR3 loop spans 17 amino acids. The CDR3 nucleotides are TGTGCCAGCAGTTTAAAAGGTTTGGGGACAGGGTGGAAGACCCAGTACTTC. As protein: CASSLKGLGTGWKTQYF.

This chain uses TRBV15 with TRBJ1-3; 8 bases line up with TRBD1. The CDR3 extends over 15 amino acids. V was clipped by 7 bases and J by 1 base; unmatched bases: 6. Germline assignment: CDR1 LNHNV and CDR2 YYDKDF (reference sequence). The CDR3 DNA follows: TGTGCCACCAAAGGGACAGGCCTATCTGGAAACACCATATATTTT. It specifies CATKGTGLSGNTIYF.

This clone has a single count. The DNA for the CDR3 is TGTGCCAGCAGCGTCTCTAGCGGGAGGCAAGATACGCAGTATTTT. Amino acid sequence: CASSVSSGRQDTQYF. The chain links TRBV9 to TRBJ2-3; 11 bases agree with TRBD2. CDR3 size: 15 residues. Trimming at V came to 2 bases and at J to 5 bases, leaving 4 bases not matched to a gene. Germline-derived CDR1 and CDR2 are SGDLS and YYNGEE.

The chain combines TRBV4-2 with TRBJ1-5; D is uncertain. The CDR3 is 19 residues long. V dropped 0 bases and J dropped 2 bases, with 20 bases sitting between them. Germline V lookup: CDR1 LGHNA, CDR2 YNFKEQ. The CDR3, as DNA: TGTGCCAGCAGCCAAGAAGACCCAGGCCACTCGTGGGGCAATCAGCCCCAGCATTTT. Its translation is CASSQEDPGHSWGNQPQHF.

The chain couples TRBV5-1 to TRBJ2-4, with unresolved D. The CDR3 has 15 residues. The germline gives CDR1 SGHRS, CDR2 YFSETQ. With 0 bases removed from V and 0 bases from J, the gap between germline ends came to 7 bases. Here the CDR3 DNA reads TGCGCCAGCAGCTTGGATTTTCTAGCCAAAAACATTCAGTACTTC. Its protein product is CASSLDFLAKNIQYF.

This chain uses TRBV5-1 with TRBJ2-1, with 12 bases matching TRBD2. The CDR3 has 19 amino acids. The germline V gene has CDR1 SGHRS and CDR2 YFSETQ. V dropped 4 bases and J dropped 7; count of bases not matched to a gene: 18. The CDR3 nucleotides are TGCGCCAGCAGCGCGGGGGGAAACCTAGCGGGAGGGCCCGTAAATGAGCAGTTCTTC. It codes for CASSAGGNLAGGPVNEQFF.

The genes are TRBV27 and TRBJ2-5, with a possible D match to TRBD2 (5 bases). Trimming cost V 5 bases and J 2 bases, with 9 bases left between them. Germline loops: CDR1 MNHEY, CDR2 SMNVEV (reference sequence). CDR3 length: 13 amino acids. DNA for the CDR3: TGTGCCAGCAGTCCCGGGAAACAAGAGACCCAGTACTTC. Translated: CASSPGKQETQYF.

V is TRBV4-2 and J is TRBJ2-7; no clear D gene. The CDR3 sequence is 15 residues long. Deletions cut 4 bases from V and 0 bases from J, with 13 bases between. From germline, CDR1 is LGHNA and CDR2 YNFKEQ. CDR3 DNA: TGTGCCAGCAGCCCTGGCGGCGGTTACTCCTACGAGCAGTACTTC. Translation gives CASSPGGGYSYEQYF.

CDR3 region: CASRGGGQETQYF. In DNA form, the CDR3 reads TGTGCCAGCAGGGGAGGAGGCCAAGAGACCCAGTACTTC. V usage is TRBV9 and J usage is TRBJ2-5; D is perhaps TRBD2 (6 bases). Germline CDR1 and CDR2: SGDLS and YYNGEE. Trimming took 5 bases from V and 1 from J, leaving 9 bases between them. The CDR3 runs 13 residues. Filled out from reference TRBV9 and TRBJ2-5, the complete variable domain reads DSGVTQTPKHLITATGQRVTLRCSPRSGDLSVYWYQQSLDQGLQFLIQYYNGEERAKGNILERFSAQQFPDLHSELNLSSLELGDSALYFCASRGGGQETQYFGPGTRLLVL.

V is TRBV9 and J is TRBJ1-1; D is possibly TRBD1 (6 bases). Looked up from germline, CDR1 is SGDLS and CDR2 is YYNGEE. The CDR3 totals 17 residues. Trimming removed 6 bases from V and 0 bases from J, with 21 bases in between. CDR3 nucleotides: TGTGCCAGCACCCGAGGGGGACCACAGGGTGTGAACACTGAAGCTTTCTTT. It yields the protein CASTRGGPQGVNTEAFF.

The chain links TRBV19 to TRBJ2-2, with TRBD2 identical over 8 bases. The V gene end was trimmed by 4 bases and the J gene end by 6 bases; junction bases not matched to a gene: 4. This CDR3 region has 14 residues. The germline gives CDR1 LNHDA, CDR2 SQIVND (reference sequence). CDR3 nucleotides: TGTGCCAGTAGTACCCAACTAGCGGCCGGGGAGCTGTTTTTT. It translates to CASSTQLAAGELFF.

The chain has TRBV27 and TRBJ1-1, with TRBD1 identical over 7 bases. This CDR3 contains 15 residues. Germline V CDR1 and CDR2: MNHEY, SMNVEV (reference sequence). J was trimmed by 0 bases and V by 5 bases; bases with no gene match: 6. CDR3 protein: CASSISGGMNTEAFF. CDR3 in DNA: TGTGCCAGCAGTATCTCAGGGGGGATGAACACTGAAGCTTTCTTT.

The J gene is TRBJ2-5, the V gene TRBV9; tentative D call: TRBD2 (7 bases). CDR1 and CDR2 from the germline V gene are SGDLS and YYNGEE. This CDR3 is 14 amino acids long. Deletions cut 2 bases from V and 4 bases from J, with 12 bases between. The CDR3 DNA follows: TGTGCCAGCAGCGTTTCGGGGGGCAGAGAGACCCAGTACTTC. This gives the protein CASSVSGGRETQYF.

V and J are TRBV30 and TRBJ2-1; the match to TRBD2 covers 13 bases. CDR1 GTSNPN and CDR2 SVGIG come from the germline V gene (reference sequence). There are 16 residues in the CDR3. V was pared by 2 bases and J by 5 bases, with 6 bases of the junction left unmatched. CDR3 bases: TGTGCCTGGAGTCCGGCCGGGACTAGCGGGGACAATGAGCAGTTCTTC. Translating gives CAWSPAGTSGDNEQFF. Supplemented by reference TRBV30 and TRBJ2-1, the full variable domain reads SQTIHQWPATLVQPVGSPLSLECTVEGTSNPNLYWYRQAAGRGLQLLFYSVGIGQISSEVPQNLSASRPQDRQFILSSKKLLLSDSGFYLCAWSPAGTSGDNEQFFGPGTRLTVL.

J is TRBJ1-1 and V is TRBV4-1, with 7 bases fitting TRBD1. The CDR3 is 14 amino acids. V shed 0 bases and J 8 bases; nucleotides not matched to a gene: 6. Per the germline V gene, CDR1 is MGHRA and CDR2 is YSYEKL. The CDR3 protein is CASSQDPGGSEAFF. CDR3 sequence (DNA): TGCGCCAGCAGCCAAGATCCAGGGGGATCCGAAGCTTTCTTT.